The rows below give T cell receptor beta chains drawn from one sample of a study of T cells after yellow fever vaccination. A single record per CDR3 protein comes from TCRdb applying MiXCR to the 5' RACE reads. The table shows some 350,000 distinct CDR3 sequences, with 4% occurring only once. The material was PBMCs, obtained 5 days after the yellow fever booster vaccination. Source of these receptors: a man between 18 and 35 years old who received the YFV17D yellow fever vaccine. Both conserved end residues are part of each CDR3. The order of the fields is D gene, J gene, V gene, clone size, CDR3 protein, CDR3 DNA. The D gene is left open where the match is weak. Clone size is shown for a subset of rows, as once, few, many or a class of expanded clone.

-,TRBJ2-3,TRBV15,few,CATSRDRTDTQYF,TGTGCCACCAGCAGAGATCGGACAGATACGCAGTATTTT
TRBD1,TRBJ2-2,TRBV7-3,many,CASSSIDRANTGELFF,TGTGCCAGCAGCTCCATAGACAGGGCGAACACCGGGGAGCTGTTTTTT
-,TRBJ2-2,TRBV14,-,CASSPRGPDRELFF,TGTGCCAGCAGCCCCCGGGGACCAGATCGAGAGCTGTTTTTT
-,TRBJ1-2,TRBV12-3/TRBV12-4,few,CASSGGAGGYTF,TGTGCCAGCAGTGGGGGGGCCGGTGGCTACACCTTC
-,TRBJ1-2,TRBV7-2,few,CASSLSSERGYTF,TGTGCCAGCAGCTTAAGCTCAGAGAGGGGCTACACCTTC
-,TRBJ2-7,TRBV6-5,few,CASSFGEGAYEQYF,-
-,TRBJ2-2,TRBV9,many,CASSFPRAGRGTGELFF,TGTGCCAGCAGCTTCCCCCGGGCCGGGAGAGGCACCGGGGAGCTGTTTTTT
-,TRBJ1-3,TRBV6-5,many,CASAQGDTIYF,TGTGCCTCGGCCCAAGGGGATACCATATATTTT
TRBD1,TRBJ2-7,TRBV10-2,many,CASSDRRGTGGLEQYF,TGCGCCAGCAGTGATCGGAGGGGGACAGGGGGGCTCGAGCAGTACTTC
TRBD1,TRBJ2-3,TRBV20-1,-,CSASTGGAKDTQYF,TGCAGTGCTAGCACAGGGGGCGCAAAAGATACGCAGTATTTT
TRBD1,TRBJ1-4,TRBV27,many,CASSSRGQGQNEKLFF,TGTGCCAGCAGTTCCCGCGGACAGGGGCAGAATGAAAAACTGTTTTTT
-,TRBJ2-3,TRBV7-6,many,CASSLLAGTDTQYF,TGTGCCAGCAGCTTACTCGCGGGCACAGATACGCAGTATTTT
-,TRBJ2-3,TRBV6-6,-,CASARSVGAGVDTQYF,TGTGCCAGCGCCCGATCAGTCGGTGCCGGAGTAGATACGCAGTATTTT
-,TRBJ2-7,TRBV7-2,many,CASSSGFDEQYF,TGTGCCAGCAGCTCCGGGTTTGACGAGCAGTACTTC
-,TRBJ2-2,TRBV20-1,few,CSAQEGVNRGAVFF,-
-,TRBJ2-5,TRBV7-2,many,CATCPRRAGETQYF,TGTGCCACCTGCCCCCGGCGGGCGGGAGAGACCCAGTACTTC
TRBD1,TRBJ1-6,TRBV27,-,CASSYLGQGSPLHF,TGTGCCAGCAGTTATCTGGGACAGGGGTCACCCCTCCACTTT
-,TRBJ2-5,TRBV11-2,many,CASSLAGGAETQYF,TGTGCCAGCAGCTTAGCGGGCGGGGCCGAGACCCAGTACTTC
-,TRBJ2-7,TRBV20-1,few,CSAKKGEQGYYEQYF,TGCAGTGCTAAGAAAGGCGAACAGGGCTACTACGAGCAGTACTTC
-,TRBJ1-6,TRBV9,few,CASSVRPDGSPLHF,TGTGCCAGCAGCGTAAGGCCCGACGGATCACCCCTCCACTTT
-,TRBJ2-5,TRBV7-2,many,CASRIGGGETQYF,TGTGCCAGCAGAATAGGTGGGGGGGAGACCCAGTACTTC
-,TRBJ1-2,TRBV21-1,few,CASSKTGGQDYGYTF,TGTGCCAGCAGCAAAACTGGGGGACAGGACTATGGCTACACCTTC
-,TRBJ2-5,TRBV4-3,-,CASSQDDDQGTQYF,TGCGCCAGCAGCCAAGACGACGACCAGGGGACCCAGTACTTC
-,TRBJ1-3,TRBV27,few,CASRGTGFWGNTIYF,TGTGCCAGCAGGGGAACAGGTTTCTGGGGAAACACCATATATTTT
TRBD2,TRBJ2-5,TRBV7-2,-,CASSTWTLALDQETQYF,TGTGCCAGCAGCACCTGGACACTAGCGCTCGATCAGGAGACCCAGTACTTC
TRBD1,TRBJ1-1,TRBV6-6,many,CASSKGYLTGTATEAFF,TGTGCCAGCAGCAAGGGATACCTGACAGGGACGGCCACTGAAGCTTTCTTT